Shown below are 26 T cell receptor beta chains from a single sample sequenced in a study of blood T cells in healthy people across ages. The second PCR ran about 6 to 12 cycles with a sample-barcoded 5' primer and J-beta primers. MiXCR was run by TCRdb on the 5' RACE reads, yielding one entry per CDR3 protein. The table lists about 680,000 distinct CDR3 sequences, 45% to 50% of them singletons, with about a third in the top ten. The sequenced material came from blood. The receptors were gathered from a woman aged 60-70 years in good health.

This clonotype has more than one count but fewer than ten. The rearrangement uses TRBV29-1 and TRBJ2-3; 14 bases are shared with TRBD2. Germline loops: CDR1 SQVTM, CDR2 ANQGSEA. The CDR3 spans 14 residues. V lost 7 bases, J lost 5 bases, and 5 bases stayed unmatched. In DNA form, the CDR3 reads TGCAGCGGGGGACTAGCGGGAGTGGGAGATACGCAGTATTTT. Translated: CSGGLAGVGDTQYF.

CDR3 in amino acids: CASGEREGRETQYF. The CDR3 DNA sequence: TGTGCCAGCGGAGAGCGGGAAGGACGTGAGACCCAGTACTTC. The rearrangement links TRBV6-6 to TRBJ2-5; TRBD2 agrees at 7 bases. The V gene's germline CDR1 is MNHNY and CDR2 SVGAGI (reference sequence). Losses at the gene ends were 8 bases for V and 5 bases for J; bases not matched to a gene: 11. The CDR3 has 14 residues.

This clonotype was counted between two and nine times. The CDR3: CASSLGTSGRTDEQFF. The DNA of the CDR3 is TGCGCCAGCAGCTTGGGGACTAGCGGGAGGACGGATGAGCAGTTCTTC. The chain links TRBV5-1 to TRBJ2-1, with TRBD2 identical over 14 bases. Trimming at V came to 0 bases and at J to 8 bases, leaving 4 bases not matched to a gene. This CDR3 is 16 amino acids long. CDR1 is SGHRS and CDR2 is YFSETQ in the germline V gene.

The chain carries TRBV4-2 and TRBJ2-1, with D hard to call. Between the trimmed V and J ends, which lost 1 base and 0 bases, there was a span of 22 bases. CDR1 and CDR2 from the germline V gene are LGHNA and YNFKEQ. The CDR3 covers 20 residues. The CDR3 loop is CASSQVFRQDLTSSYNEQFF. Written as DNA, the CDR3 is TGTGCCAGCAGCCAAGTATTTCGGCAGGACCTCACAAGCTCCTACAATGAGCAGTTCTTC.

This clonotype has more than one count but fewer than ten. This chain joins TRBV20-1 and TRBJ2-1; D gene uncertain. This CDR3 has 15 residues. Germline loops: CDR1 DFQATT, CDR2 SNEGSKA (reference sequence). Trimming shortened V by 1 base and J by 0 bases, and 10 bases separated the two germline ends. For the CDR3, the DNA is TGCAGTGCTAGAGTGAGGACGAGCTCCTACAATGAGCAGTTCTTC. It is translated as CSARVRTSSYNEQFF.

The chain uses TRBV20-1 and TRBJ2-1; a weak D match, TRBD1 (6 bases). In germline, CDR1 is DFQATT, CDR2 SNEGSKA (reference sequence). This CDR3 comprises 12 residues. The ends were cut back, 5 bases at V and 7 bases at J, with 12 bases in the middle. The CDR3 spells CSAGQQPNEQFF. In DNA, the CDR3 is TGCAGTGCTGGACAGCAACCTAATGAGCAGTTCTTC.

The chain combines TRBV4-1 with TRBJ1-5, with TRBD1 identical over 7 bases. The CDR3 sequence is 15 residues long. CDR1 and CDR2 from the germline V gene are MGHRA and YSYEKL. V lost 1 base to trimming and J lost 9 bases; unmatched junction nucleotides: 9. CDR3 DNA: TGCGCCAGCAGCCAAGCATGGGACAGTCAAGGGCCCCAGCATTTT. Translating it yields CASSQAWDSQGPQHF.

The CDR3 region is CASSLGVAGFSSYEQYF. As DNA, the CDR3 is TGTGCCAGCAGCTTGGGGGTAGCGGGCTTTAGCTCCTACGAGCAGTACTTC. This chain links TRBV5-5 with TRBJ2-4, with 7 bases aligning to TRBD2. The closer fit of TRBJ2-7 to the DNA end suggests the J call may be wrong. The CDR3 contains 17 residues. Germline V gene sequence: CDR1 SGHKS, CDR2 YYEKEE (reference sequence).

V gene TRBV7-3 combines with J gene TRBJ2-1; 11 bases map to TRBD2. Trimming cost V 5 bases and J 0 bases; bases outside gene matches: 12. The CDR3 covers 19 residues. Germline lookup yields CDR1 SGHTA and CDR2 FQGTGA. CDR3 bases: TGTGCCAGCAGCCCAATGGGGACTAGCGGAAGGAGCTCCTACAATGAGCAGTTCTTC. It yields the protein CASSPMGTSGRSSYNEQFF.

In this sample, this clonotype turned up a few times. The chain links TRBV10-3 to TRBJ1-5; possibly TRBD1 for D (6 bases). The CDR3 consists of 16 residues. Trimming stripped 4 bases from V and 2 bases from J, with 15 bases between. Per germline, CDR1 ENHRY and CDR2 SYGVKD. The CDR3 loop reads CAISAGERIGNQPQHF. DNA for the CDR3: TGTGCCATCAGTGCAGGGGAAAGGATCGGCAATCAGCCCCAGCATTTT.

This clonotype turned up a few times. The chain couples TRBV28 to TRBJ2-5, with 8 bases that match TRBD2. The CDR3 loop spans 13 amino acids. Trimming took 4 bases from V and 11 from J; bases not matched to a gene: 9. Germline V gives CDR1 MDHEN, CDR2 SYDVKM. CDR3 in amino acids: CASSSGLVIEQYF. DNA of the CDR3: TGTGCCAGCAGTTCGGGACTAGTGATAGAGCAGTACTTC. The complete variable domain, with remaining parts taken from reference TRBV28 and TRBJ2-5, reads DVKVTQSSRYLVKRTGEKVFLECVQDMDHENMFWYRQDPGLGLRLIYFSYDVKMKEKGDIPEGYSVSREKKERFSLILESASTNQTSMYLCASSSGLVIEQYFGPGTRLLVL.

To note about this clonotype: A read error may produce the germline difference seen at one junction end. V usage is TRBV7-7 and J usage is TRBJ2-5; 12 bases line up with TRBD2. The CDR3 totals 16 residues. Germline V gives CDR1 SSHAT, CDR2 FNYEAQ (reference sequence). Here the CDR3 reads CASSFRLAGDGETQYF. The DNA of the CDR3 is TGTGCTAGCAGCTTCCGACTAGCGGGAGATGGAGAGACCCAGTACTTC.

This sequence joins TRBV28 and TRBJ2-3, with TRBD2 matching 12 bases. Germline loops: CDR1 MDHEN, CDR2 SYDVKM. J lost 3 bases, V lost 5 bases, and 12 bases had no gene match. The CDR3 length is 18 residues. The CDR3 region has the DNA TGTGCCAGCAGTCCAGTGACTAGCGGGAGTGGGGAGACAGATACGCAGTATTTT. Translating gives CASSPVTSGSGETDTQYF.

The CDR3 bases are TGTGCCAGCAGCTTAGCGCCGACTAGATGGACAGATACGCAGTATTTT. It yields the protein CASSLAPTRWTDTQYF. The chain recombines TRBV7-9 with TRBJ2-3, with D perhaps TRBD2 (6 bases). V was trimmed by 0 bases and J by 3 bases, leaving 13 bases between them. Germline V gene data show CDR1 as SEHNR and CDR2 as FQNEAQ (reference sequence). This CDR3 comprises 16 residues.

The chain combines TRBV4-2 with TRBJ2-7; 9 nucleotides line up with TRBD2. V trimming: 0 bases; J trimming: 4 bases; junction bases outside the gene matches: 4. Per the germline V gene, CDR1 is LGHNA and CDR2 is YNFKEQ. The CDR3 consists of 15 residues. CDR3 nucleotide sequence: TGTGCCAGCAGCCAAGATTTGGCGGGAGGGTACGAGCAGTACTTC. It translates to CASSQDLAGGYEQYF.

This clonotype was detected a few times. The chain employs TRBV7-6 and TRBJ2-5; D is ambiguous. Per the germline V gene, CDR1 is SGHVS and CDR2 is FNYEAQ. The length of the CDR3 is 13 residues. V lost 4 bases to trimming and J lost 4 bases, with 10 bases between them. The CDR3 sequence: CASSYSQAETQYF. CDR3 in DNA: TGTGCCAGCAGCTACTCCCAGGCAGAGACCCAGTACTTC.

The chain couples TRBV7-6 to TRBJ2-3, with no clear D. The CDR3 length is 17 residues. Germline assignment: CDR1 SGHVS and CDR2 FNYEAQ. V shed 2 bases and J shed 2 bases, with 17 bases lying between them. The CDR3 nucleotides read TGTGCCAGCAGCTTACGGCAACCTGCCGAACCCACAGATACGCAGTATTTT. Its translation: CASSLRQPAEPTDTQYF.

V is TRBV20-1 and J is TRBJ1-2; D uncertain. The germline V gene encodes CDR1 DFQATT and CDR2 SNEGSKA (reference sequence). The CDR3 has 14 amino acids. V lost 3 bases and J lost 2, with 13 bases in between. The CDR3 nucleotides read TGCAGTGCTAGGGTGACACTCAACAACTATGGCTACACCTTC. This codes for CSARVTLNNYGYTF.

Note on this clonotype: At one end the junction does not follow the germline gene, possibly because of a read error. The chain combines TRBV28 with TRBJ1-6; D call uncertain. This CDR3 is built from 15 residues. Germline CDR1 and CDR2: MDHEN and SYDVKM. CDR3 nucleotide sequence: TGTGCCGGCAGTCCCGCATACTCCTATAATTCACCCCTCCACTTT. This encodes CAGSPAYSYNSPLHF.

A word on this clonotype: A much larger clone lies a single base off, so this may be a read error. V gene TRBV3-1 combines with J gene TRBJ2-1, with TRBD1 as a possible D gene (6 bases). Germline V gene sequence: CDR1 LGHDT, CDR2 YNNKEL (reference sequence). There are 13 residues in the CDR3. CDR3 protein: CAGSLDRYNEQFF. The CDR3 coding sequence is TGTGCCGGCAGCCTCGACAGGTACAATGAGCAGTTCTTC.

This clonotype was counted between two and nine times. The CDR3 protein is CSVVPASVSYEQYF. The DNA for the CDR3 is TGCAGCGTTGTTCCGGCTAGTGTCTCCTACGAGCAGTACTTC. The chain uses TRBV29-1 and TRBJ2-7; no reliable D call. CDR1 is SQVTM, CDR2 ANQGSEA, per germline. The CDR3 has 14 residues. With 4 bases removed from V and 0 bases from J, the gap between germline ends came to 13 bases.

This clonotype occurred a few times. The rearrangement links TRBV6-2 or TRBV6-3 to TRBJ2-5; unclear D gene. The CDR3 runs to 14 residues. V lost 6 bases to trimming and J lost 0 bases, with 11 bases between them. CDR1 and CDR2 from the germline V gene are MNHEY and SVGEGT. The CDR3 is CASSLDGYQETQYF. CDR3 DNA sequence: TGTGCCAGCAGCTTGGACGGATACCAAGAGACCCAGTACTTC.

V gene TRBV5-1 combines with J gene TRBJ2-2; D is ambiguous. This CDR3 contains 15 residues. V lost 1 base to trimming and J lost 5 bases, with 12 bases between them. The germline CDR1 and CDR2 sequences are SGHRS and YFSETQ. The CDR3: CASSLRQTLTGELFF. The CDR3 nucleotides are TGCGCCAGCAGCTTGAGACAAACCCTTACCGGGGAGCTGTTTTTT.

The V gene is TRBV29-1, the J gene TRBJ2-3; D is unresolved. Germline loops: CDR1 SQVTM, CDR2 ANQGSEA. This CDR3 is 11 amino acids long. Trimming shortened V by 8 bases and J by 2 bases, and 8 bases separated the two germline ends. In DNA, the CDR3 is TGCAGCCTCCAATCCACAGATACGCAGTATTTT. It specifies CSLQSTDTQYF.

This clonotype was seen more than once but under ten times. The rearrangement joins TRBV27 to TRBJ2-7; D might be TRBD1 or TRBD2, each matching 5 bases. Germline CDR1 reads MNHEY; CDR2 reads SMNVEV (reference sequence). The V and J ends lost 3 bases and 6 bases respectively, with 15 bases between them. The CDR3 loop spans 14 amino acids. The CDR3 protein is CASSLGRAEGEQYF. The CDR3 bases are TGTGCCAGCAGTTTGGGCAGGGCCGAGGGCGAGCAGTACTTC.

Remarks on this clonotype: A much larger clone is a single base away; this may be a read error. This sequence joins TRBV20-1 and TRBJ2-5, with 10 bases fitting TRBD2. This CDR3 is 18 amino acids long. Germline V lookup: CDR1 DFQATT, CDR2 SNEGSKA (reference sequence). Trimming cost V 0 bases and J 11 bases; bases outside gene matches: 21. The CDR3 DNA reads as TGCAGTGCTAGAGATTTAGAGAGGCTAGCGGGAGATTTCAATGAGCAGTACTTC. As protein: CSARDLERLAGDFNEQYF.